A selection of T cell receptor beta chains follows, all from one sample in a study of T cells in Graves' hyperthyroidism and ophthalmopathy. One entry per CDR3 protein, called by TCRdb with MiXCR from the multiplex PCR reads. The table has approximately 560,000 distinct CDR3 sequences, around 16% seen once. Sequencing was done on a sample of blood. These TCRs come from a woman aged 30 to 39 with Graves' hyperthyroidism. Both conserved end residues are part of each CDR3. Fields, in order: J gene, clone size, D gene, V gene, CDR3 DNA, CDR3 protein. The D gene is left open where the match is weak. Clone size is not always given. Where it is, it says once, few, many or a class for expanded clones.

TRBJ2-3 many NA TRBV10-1 TGCGCCAGCAGTGAGTCGATGGGTATAGGGGGGCATACGCAGTATTTT CASSESMGIGGHTQYF
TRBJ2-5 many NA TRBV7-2 TGTGCCAGCAGCTTAGCGCGGCCAGAGACCCAGTACTTC CASSLARPETQYF
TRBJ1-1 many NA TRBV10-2 TGCGCCAGCAGTGAGTTGGCCAGGGTAGGGTCTGAAGCTTTCTTT CASSELARVGSEAFF
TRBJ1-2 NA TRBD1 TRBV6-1 TGTGCCAGCAGGAGGAACCAGGGGGCCAACTATGGCTACACCTTC CASRRNQGANYGYTF
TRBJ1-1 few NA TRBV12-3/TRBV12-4 TGTGCCAGCAGGAAGGGCGGAGCTGAAGCTTTCTTT CASRKGGAEAFF
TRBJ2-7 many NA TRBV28 TGTGCCAGCACCAAACACCGCACCTCCTCCGAGCAGTACTTC CASTKHRTSSEQYF
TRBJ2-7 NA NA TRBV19 TGTGCCAGTAGTGCGCGATCCGGGACATTCTACGAGCAGTACTTC CASSARSGTFYEQYF
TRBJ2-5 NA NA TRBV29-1 TGCAGCGTTGATTTTGAGGGGCAGCAAGAGACCCAGTACTTC CSVDFEGQQETQYF
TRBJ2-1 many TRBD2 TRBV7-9 TGTGCCAGCAGCTCTAGGTTGGGGACTAGCGGATTCTGGATTGGAAATGAGCAGTTCTTC CASSSRLGTSGFWIGNEQFF
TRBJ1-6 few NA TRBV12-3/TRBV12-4 TGTGCCAGCAGTTTACAGAACTCCTATAATTCACCCCTCCACTTT CASSLQNSYNSPLHF
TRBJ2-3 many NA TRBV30 TGTGCCTGGACGATGTTTCCAGATACGCAGTATTTT CAWTMFPDTQYF
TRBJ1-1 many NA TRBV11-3 TGTGCCAGCAGCTCCGAGGGAGCCACTGAAGCTTTCTTT CASSSEGATEAFF
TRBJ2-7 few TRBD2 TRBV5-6 TGTGCCAGCAGCAAGACTAGCGGGGGATCCTCCTACGAGCAGTACTTC CASSKTSGGSSYEQYF
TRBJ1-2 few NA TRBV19 TGTGCCAGTAGTACCCCCGGGACCGTGAACTATGGCTACACCTTC CASSTPGTVNYGYTF
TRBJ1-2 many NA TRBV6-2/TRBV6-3 TGTGCCAGCAGTTACATCTCAGGGACCTATGGCTACACCTTC CASSYISGTYGYTF
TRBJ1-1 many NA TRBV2 TGTGCCAGCAGTGAAGCGCGCGTTCCGGAGGCTTTCTTT CASSEARVPEAFF
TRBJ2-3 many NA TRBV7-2 TGTGCCAGCAGCTTATTCAGCGGGTATAGCACAGATACGCAGTATTTT CASSLFSGYSTDTQYF